Sequencing of this T cell receptor beta chain was carried out in a study of ipilimumab plus nivolumab after autologous stem cell transplantation. About the study: A median of about eight nivolumab and 4 or 5 ipilimumab doses were given. Both relapsed and primary refractory DLBCL were included. General study findings and limits: Authors suggest TCR repertoire, Treg phenotype and gut microbiota support further study.

Regarding this clone: Its antigen is unknown.

Trimming cost V 4 bases and J 1 base, with 9 bases left between them. Germline V gives CDR1 MNHEY, CDR2 SVGAGI. CDR3 size: 14 residues. The method was immunoSEQ multiplex PCR; TCRdb's version includes in-frame clones alone and lacks a portion of them. This table holds roughly 86,000 clones, approximately 83% found once. Checkpoint therapy with ipilimumab 1 mg/kg began 14 to 28 days after transplant. The clonotype was recovered from a male donor with diffuse large B-cell lymphoma. The gene calls are TRBV6-5 and TRBJ2-3; D not resolved. Sequenced material: PBMCs, taken in a trial of ipilimumab plus nivolumab as post-transplant consolidation. This CDR3 is CASSLADRTDTQYF. The CDR3, as DNA: TGTGCCAGCAGTTTAGCAGATCGCACAGATACGCAGTATTTT.